This T cell receptor (beta chain) was found in a study of brain T cells in children with intractable seizures (dated by TCRdb to about 2021). Regarding the study in general: A NanoString immunology panel was first used to screen resected brain tissue from about 54 pediatric epilepsy surgery cases for immune gene transcripts. Of the roughly twelve selected surgery cases, pre-surgery blood was also sequenced for eight, so four had brain tissue only. Study-wide conclusions, independent of this receptor: Viral specificity was inferred solely from CDR3 sequence similarity, and the HCMV serostatus of the patients was not known. Because sequencing depth was different between pre-surgery and post-surgery blood, clones absent from the pre-surgery sample may reflect undersampling.

The immunoSEQ assay was used to generate TCR beta chain sequences from genomic DNA. The source study handled its data this way. CDR3 sequences that did not begin with the conserved framework cysteine at position 104 were removed by hand. To get clonality, the normalized Shannon's Diversity Index was subtracted from one, giving values from 0 (maximal diversity) to 1 (oligoclonal). Chi-squared comparison-of-proportions tests assessed whether the same CDR3 differed in frequency between samples, such as brain versus blood. Public clonotypes were found through immuneACCESS searches, while the VDJdb browser was used to judge similarity to known antiviral clonotypes. Here the immuneACCESS table is served through TCRdb, limited to in-frame sequences with V and J called. Missing clones are a known gap in these copies; in checked studies unresolved V genes cover under half, and the rest lacks a known reason. From that table come the V and J calls and clone size; the DNA was used to work out D and trimming. This sample holds 300,000 to 400,000 clones; roughly 93% were observed only once. Of the sample, roughly 5.7% falls within the top ten clones.

Turning to this clone: This receptor's antigen is unknown. No much larger clonotype is one base removed from it; base qualities were not supplied.

The CDR3 measures 15 amino acids from cysteine to phenylalanine. Only the CDR3 part of the read is kept: 45 bases, read in frame from the first base. Between the V and J ends, shortened by 0 bases and 5 bases respectively, the junction contains 13 bases. Based on the germline V gene (reference sequence), the CDR1 and CDR2 sequences are LGHDT and YNNKEL. Read against the paper, the sample's time point label means: blood from clinic visit 5 months post-surgery; TSC patient then seizure free. The surgery cases with the highest brain T cell transcript signatures were chosen for TCR beta chain sequencing of brain tissue, and also of blood when blood was available. Prior to surgery, the patients had been treated with at least one anti-epileptic drug. The TCR-sequenced patients were children whose drug-resistant epilepsy was caused by tuberous sclerosis complex, focal cortical dysplasia, Rasmussen encephalitis or hemimegalencephaly. Bulk genomic DNA was extracted from unsorted brain tissue and whole blood with the Monarch genomic DNA purification kit.

The sequence links TRBV3-1 (or the pseudogene TRBV3-2) to TRBJ1-1, with TRBD1 perhaps the D gene, on 5 matching bases. This clonotype was obtained from a boy less than two years old with tuberous sclerosis and intractable seizures. Sequencing was performed on peripheral blood, taken about 5 months after surgery. The CDR3 protein sequence reads: CASSQDFRVRTEAFF. The nucleotide sequence is TGTGCCAGCAGCCAAGATTTCAGGGTTAGGACTGAAGCTTTCTTT.